The TCR beta chain described here comes from a study of response to subunit inactivated influenza vaccine. Study-wide points: That few new T cells are recruited by each seasonal influenza vaccination was the authors' suggestion.

TCRdb passed the RT-PCR reads through MiXCR, listing each CDR3 protein once. The sample lists 650,000 to 850,000 distinct CDR3 sequences; over 11% were seen once. There are 12 residues in the CDR3. Germline V gene lookup returns CDR1 SNHLY and CDR2 FYNNEI. The V end lost 3 bases, the J end lost 7 bases, and 10 bases lay between the germline ends. As regards this clonotype: Its antigen is not known.

The TCR comes from a man aged 45 to 65 who received an inactivated influenza vaccine. This chain joins TRBV2 and TRBJ2-7; weak D call: TRBD2 (5 bases). Sample: PBMCs from blood, taken less than 15 days before vaccination. The CDR3 sequence is CASSDRGREQYF. DNA for the CDR3: TGTGCCAGCAGTGACCGGGGAAGGGAGCAGTACTTC.